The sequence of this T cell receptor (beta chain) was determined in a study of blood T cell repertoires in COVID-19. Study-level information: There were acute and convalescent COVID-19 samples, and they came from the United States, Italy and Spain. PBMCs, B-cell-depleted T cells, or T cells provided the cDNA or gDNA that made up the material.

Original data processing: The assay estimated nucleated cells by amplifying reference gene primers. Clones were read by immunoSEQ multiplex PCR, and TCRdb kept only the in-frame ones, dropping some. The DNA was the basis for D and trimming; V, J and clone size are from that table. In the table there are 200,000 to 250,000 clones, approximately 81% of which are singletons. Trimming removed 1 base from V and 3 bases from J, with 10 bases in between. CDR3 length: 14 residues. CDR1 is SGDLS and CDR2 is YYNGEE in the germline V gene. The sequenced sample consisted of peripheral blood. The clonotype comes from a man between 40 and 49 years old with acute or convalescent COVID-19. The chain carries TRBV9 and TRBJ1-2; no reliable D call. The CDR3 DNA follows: TGTGCCAGCAGCGTATCCGGGTCTGACTATGGCTACACCTTC. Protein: CASSVSGSDYGYTF.